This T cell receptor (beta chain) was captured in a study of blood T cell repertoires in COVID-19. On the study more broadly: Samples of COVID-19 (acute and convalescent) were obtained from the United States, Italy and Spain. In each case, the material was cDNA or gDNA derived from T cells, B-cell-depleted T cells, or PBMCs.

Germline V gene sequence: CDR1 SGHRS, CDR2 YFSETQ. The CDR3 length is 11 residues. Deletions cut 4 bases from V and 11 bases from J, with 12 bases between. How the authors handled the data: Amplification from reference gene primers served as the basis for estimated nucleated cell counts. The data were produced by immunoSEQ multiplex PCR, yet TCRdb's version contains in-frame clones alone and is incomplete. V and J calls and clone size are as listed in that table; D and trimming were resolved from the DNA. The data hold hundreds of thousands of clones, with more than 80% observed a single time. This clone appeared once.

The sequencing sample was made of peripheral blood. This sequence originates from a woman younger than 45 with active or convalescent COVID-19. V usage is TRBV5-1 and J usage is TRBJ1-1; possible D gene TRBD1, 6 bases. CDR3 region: CASSPGHGAFF. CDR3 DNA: TGCGCCAGCAGCCCGGGACATGGCGCTTTCTTT.